Listed below are T cell receptor beta chains from one sample, sequenced in a study of blood T cells in healthy people across ages. TCRdb fed the 5' RACE reads into MiXCR, producing one record per CDR3 protein. This sample has 900,000 to 950,000 distinct CDR3 sequences, with just under 30% found just once. The same specimen was also included in a second study, on T cells of mothers and their children.

Sequenced material: blood. These receptors originate from a woman aged 40 to 50 in good health. CDR3s leave out the opening cysteine and the closing phenylalanine or tryptophan.

CDR3 protein: ASSQDRWQGDSRVTEAF
V gene: TRBV14
J gene: TRBJ1-1

CDR3 protein: ASSLAGAGLDTQY
V gene: TRBV7-2
J gene: TRBJ2-3

CDR3 protein: ASSHGQGVQPQH
V gene: TRBV28
J gene: TRBJ1-5

CDR3 protein: ASSPDDSPHFYEQY
V gene: TRBV18
J gene: TRBJ2-7

CDR3 protein: SASETGGRYEQY
V gene: TRBV20-1
J gene: TRBJ2-7

CDR3 protein: ASSEALGQGGEQY
V gene: TRBV6-1
J gene: TRBJ2-7

CDR3 protein: ASSRQTGGNEAF
V gene: TRBV14
J gene: TRBJ1-1

CDR3 protein: ASSKALYNEQF
V gene: TRBV19
J gene: TRBJ2-1

CDR3 protein: ASSPTGTSGRADTQY
V gene: TRBV7-3
J gene: TRBJ2-3

CDR3 protein: ASSLATSGLQETQY
V gene: TRBV12-3/TRBV12-4
J gene: TRBJ2-5

CDR3 protein: ASSPGDEIETQY
V gene: TRBV5-1
J gene: TRBJ2-5

CDR3 protein: TSSQDEDEQY
V gene: TRBV4-1
J gene: TRBJ2-7

CDR3 protein: ASSFVGTGEWETEAF
V gene: TRBV7-2
J gene: TRBJ1-1

CDR3 protein: ASSQGRGGGANVLT
V gene: TRBV7-3
J gene: TRBJ2-6

CDR3 protein: SASRTGGETQY
V gene: TRBV20-1
J gene: TRBJ2-5

CDR3 protein: ASSVGGTQQETQY
V gene: TRBV9
J gene: TRBJ2-5

CDR3 protein: SVSDTPRWETQY
V gene: TRBV29-1
J gene: TRBJ2-5

CDR3 protein: SASAPGQSNQPQH
V gene: TRBV20-1
J gene: TRBJ1-5

CDR3 protein: ATSITTGSNEKLF
V gene: TRBV15
J gene: TRBJ1-4

CDR3 protein: ASSYGGEDTQY
V gene: TRBV7-8
J gene: TRBJ2-3

CDR3 protein: ASSPIAGGRGNYGYT
V gene: TRBV6-1
J gene: TRBJ1-2

CDR3 protein: ASSPEDTRRGYT
V gene: TRBV5-1
J gene: TRBJ1-2

CDR3 protein: SVEVGVGNMPLTEAF
V gene: TRBV29-1
J gene: TRBJ1-1

CDR3 protein: ASSSRTGREQY
V gene: TRBV4-1
J gene: TRBJ2-5

CDR3 protein: SAYRAGGSYEQY
V gene: TRBV20-1
J gene: TRBJ2-7

CDR3 protein: ASRMGMNTEAF
V gene: TRBV5-1
J gene: TRBJ1-1

CDR3 protein: ASIAVRGERY
V gene: TRBV28
J gene: TRBJ2-7

CDR3 protein: ATSDPNLGGELF
V gene: TRBV24-1
J gene: TRBJ2-2

CDR3 protein: ASSRPKSSGALLTQDTQY
V gene: TRBV11-2
J gene: TRBJ2-3

CDR3 protein: SASPRTSGQGTDTQY
V gene: TRBV20-1
J gene: TRBJ2-3

CDR3 protein: AISGISYNEQF
V gene: TRBV10-3
J gene: TRBJ2-1

CDR3 protein: AGSPRLTDTQY
V gene: TRBV7-3
J gene: TRBJ2-3

CDR3 protein: ASSPHRGTGIVETQY
V gene: TRBV28
J gene: NA

CDR3 protein: ASSFDFYGYT
V gene: TRBV5-1
J gene: TRBJ1-2

CDR3 protein: ASTLAGANVLT
V gene: TRBV6-2/TRBV6-3
J gene: TRBJ2-6

CDR3 protein: ASSFYFGDRVGSPLH
V gene: TRBV7-9
J gene: TRBJ1-6

CDR3 protein: AIKGASGKNTEAF
V gene: TRBV10-3
J gene: TRBJ1-1

CDR3 protein: AWSVQGQVGEQY
V gene: TRBV30
J gene: TRBJ2-4

CDR3 protein: ASSPYRNTIY
V gene: TRBV28
J gene: TRBJ1-3

CDR3 protein: ASSLPPRSYEQY
V gene: TRBV28
J gene: TRBJ2-7

CDR3 protein: ASSYGTGVSNQPQH
V gene: TRBV12-3/TRBV12-4
J gene: TRBJ1-5

CDR3 protein: ASSIGPGERY
V gene: TRBV19
J gene: TRBJ2-3

CDR3 protein: ASSQLQNYGYT
V gene: TRBV4-1
J gene: TRBJ1-2

CDR3 protein: SAYGQPNPYEQY
V gene: TRBV29-1
J gene: TRBJ2-7

CDR3 protein: ASSPGQGWNEQF
V gene: TRBV12-3/TRBV12-4
J gene: TRBJ2-1

CDR3 protein: ASRGGQGGYGYT
V gene: TRBV2
J gene: TRBJ1-2

CDR3 protein: ASSTGTVASYGHT
V gene: TRBV5-1
J gene: TRBJ1-2

CDR3 protein: RARGPGEAF
V gene: TRBV20-1
J gene: TRBJ1-1

CDR3 protein: ASSLTAGRYEQY
V gene: TRBV12-3/TRBV12-4
J gene: TRBJ2-7

CDR3 protein: ASSFRGLATNNEQF
V gene: TRBV5-1
J gene: TRBJ2-1

CDR3 protein: SARDGLLAADGYT
V gene: TRBV20-1
J gene: TRBJ1-2

CDR3 protein: ASSQDSGGYNIQY
V gene: TRBV3-1
J gene: TRBJ2-4

CDR3 protein: AITPRGLSGSYNEQF
V gene: TRBV10-3
J gene: TRBJ2-1

CDR3 protein: ASSRTGVNEKLF
V gene: TRBV6-5
J gene: TRBJ1-4

CDR3 protein: ASSDGGQGLYEQY
V gene: TRBV2
J gene: TRBJ2-7